These 32 T cell receptor beta chains were sequenced from one sample in a study of T cells after yellow fever vaccination. TCRdb reprocessed the 5' RACE reads via MiXCR and lists one record per CDR3 protein. This sample has some 600,000 distinct CDR3 sequences, with more than 9% found just once. This specimen was PBMCs, taken on the day of the yellow fever booster vaccination. The receptors were gathered from a man younger than 40 who received the YFV17D yellow fever vaccine.

The table lists this clonotype with a few counts. The CDR3 DNA reads as TGTGCCAGCAGTGGCAGGACAGGGGGAACCGATACGCAGTATTTT. Translated, it gives CASSGRTGGTDTQYF. The chain has TRBV2 and TRBJ2-3; 10 nucleotides align to TRBD1. J gave up 6 bases and V 4 bases, and 7 bases lay outside the gene matches. The CDR3 loop spans 15 amino acids. The germline V gene has CDR1 SNHLY and CDR2 FYNNEI. The whole variable domain, filled in from reference TRBV2 and TRBJ2-3, reads EPEVTQTPSHQVTQMGQEVILRCVPISNHLYFYWYRQILGQKVEFLVSFYNNEISEKSEIFDDQFSVERPDGSNFTLKIRSTKLEDSAMYFCASSGRTGGTDTQYFGPGTRLTVL.

This clonotype was recorded at least ten times. The J gene is TRBJ2-5, the V gene TRBV6-2 or TRBV6-3; a possible D gene is TRBD2 (6 bases). V was pared by 7 bases and J by 4 bases, with 22 bases between. Germline V gene sequence: CDR1 MNHEY, CDR2 SVGEGT. The CDR3 is 16 residues long. The CDR3 DNA sequence: TGTGCCAGCAAGGATCTCGCCTCCGGGAGCTTAGAGACCCAGTACTTC. Its protein is CASKDLASGSLETQYF.

At least ten counts were recorded for this clonotype. The V and J genes are TRBV7-2 and TRBJ2-2, with D possibly TRBD2 on 6 matching bases. The CDR3 totals 17 residues. Germline CDR1 and CDR2: SGHTA and FQGNSA. The V end was cut by 0 bases, the J end by 1 base, with 12 bases between. CDR3 DNA: TGTGCCAGCAGCTTAGCGTGGCTAGCGTTGAACACCGGGGAGCTGTTTTTT. Encoded protein: CASSLAWLALNTGELFF.

This clonotype was seen more than once but under ten times. The chain carries TRBV6-2 or TRBV6-3 and TRBJ2-1, with TRBD2 identical over 8 bases. CDR1 is MNHEY, CDR2 SVGEGT, per germline. The CDR3 totals 17 residues. Unmatched junction bases numbered 18, after V lost 8 bases and J lost 6 bases. This chain's CDR3 is CASPTRWSAGGFNEQFF. In nucleotides, the CDR3 is TGTGCCAGCCCAACCCGATGGAGTGCGGGAGGCTTCAATGAGCAGTTCTTC.

The chain combines TRBV7-2 with TRBJ1-2, with D unresolved. Looked up from germline, CDR1 is SGHTA and CDR2 is FQGNSA. The CDR3 runs to 15 residues. Trimming took 1 base from V and 4 from J, leaving 13 bases between them. The chain's CDR3 is CASSLGLHLFYGYTF. As DNA, the CDR3 is TGTGCCAGCAGCTTAGGGCTCCATCTGTTCTATGGCTACACCTTC.

The J gene is TRBJ2-3, the V gene TRBV28; 8 nucleotides agree with TRBD2. With V trimmed by 5 bases and J by 4 bases, 11 bases remained unmatched. The germline V gene encodes CDR1 MDHEN and CDR2 SYDVKM. The CDR3 is made up of 16 amino acids. The CDR3 protein is CASSIAGLAASDTQYF. The CDR3 bases are TGTGCCAGCAGTATTGCCGGACTAGCCGCCTCAGATACGCAGTATTTT.

This clonotype has a count of ten or more. The chain uses TRBV6-2 or TRBV6-3 and TRBJ1-3, with D possibly TRBD1 on 5 matching bases. Deletions cut 6 bases from V and 0 bases from J, with 12 bases between. CDR3 length: 15 amino acids. Looked up from germline, CDR1 is MNHEY and CDR2 is SVGEGT. CDR3 region: CASSDQGHSGNTIYF. In DNA form, the CDR3 reads TGTGCCAGCAGCGACCAGGGCCACTCTGGAAACACCATATATTTT.

This clonotype has more than one count but fewer than ten. V gene TRBV7-9 combines with J gene TRBJ2-5; 11 nucleotides align to TRBD2. The CDR3 sequence is 16 residues long. V was pared by 6 bases and J by 1 base, with 7 bases of the junction left unmatched. Germline loops: CDR1 SEHNR, CDR2 FQNEAQ (reference sequence). The CDR3 bases are TGTGCCAGCAGGCCGCTAGCGGGAGGTGTCCAAGAGACCCAGTACTTC. Translated, it gives CASRPLAGGVQETQYF. Full variable domain (remainder filled in from reference TRBV7-9 and TRBJ2-5): DTGVSQNPRHKITKRGQNVTFRCDPISEHNRLYWYRQTLGQGPEFLTYFQNEAQLEKSRLLSDRFSAERPKGSFSTLEIQRTEQGDSAMYLCASRPLAGGVQETQYFGPGTRLLVL.

This clonotype was seen ten or more times. This rearrangement joins TRBV7-3 to TRBJ2-1; 7 bases align to TRBD2. The CDR3 has 16 amino acids. Trimming removed 1 base from V and 0 bases from J; junction bases left unmatched: 3. Looked up from germline, CDR1 is SGHTA and CDR2 is FQGTGA. Here the CDR3 DNA reads TGTGCCAGCAGCTTAAGCGGGGGACTCTCCTACAATGAGCAGTTCTTC. Its protein product is CASSLSGGLSYNEQFF.

The genes are TRBV5-6 and TRBJ2-3, with 12 bases fitting TRBD2. The CDR3 is 15 residues long. Germline CDR1 and CDR2: SGHDT and YYEEEE. V lost 5 bases, J lost 6 bases, and 7 bases stayed unmatched. The CDR3 protein is CASRSTSGRPDTQYF. The CDR3 nucleotides are TGTGCCAGCAGGTCAACTAGCGGGAGGCCCGATACGCAGTATTTT. The full variable domain, completed using reference TRBV5-6 and TRBJ2-3, is DAGVTQSPTHLIKTRGQQVTLRCSPKSGHDTVSWYQQALGQGPQFIFQYYEEEERQRGNFPDRFSGHQFPNYSSELNVNALLLGDSALYLCASRSTSGRPDTQYFGPGTRLTVL.

A few counts support this clonotype. V gene TRBV12-3 or TRBV12-4 combines with J gene TRBJ2-2; 7 bases align to TRBD1. V gave up 7 bases and J gave up 1 base; unmatched junction bases: 6. CDR3 length: 15 amino acids. CDR3 loop: CASTKTGLNTGELFF. CDR3 nucleotides: TGTGCCAGCACCAAGACAGGGCTGAACACCGGGGAGCTGTTTTTT.

CDR3 bases: TGTGCCAGCAGTTTAGACGACATCTCCTACGAGCAGTACTTC. As protein: CASSLDDISYEQYF. This sequence joins TRBV28 and TRBJ2-7; D not certain. This CDR3 has 14 residues. V lost 2 bases and J 0 bases, leaving 8 bases between the germline ends. CDR1 is MDHEN, CDR2 SYDVKM, per germline.

The J gene is TRBJ2-1, the V gene TRBV5-1; 14 bases align to TRBD2. The CDR3 consists of 16 residues. Germline loops: CDR1 SGHRS, CDR2 YFSETQ. V lost 5 bases to trimming and J lost 7 bases; unmatched junction nucleotides: 8. In DNA, the CDR3 is TGCGCCAGCAGGGGATCGGGACTAGCGGGAGTGAATGAGCAGTTCTTC. It is translated as CASRGSGLAGVNEQFF.

This clonotype was found a few times. V gene TRBV20-1 combines with J gene TRBJ2-6; tentative D call: TRBD1 (6 bases). This CDR3 region has 16 residues. Germline V gives CDR1 DFQATT, CDR2 SNEGSKA (reference sequence). V was pared by 6 bases and J by 2 bases, with 17 bases between. This CDR3 reads CSALSGGSTGANVLTF. For the CDR3, the DNA is TGCAGTGCCCTAAGTGGGGGCTCCACTGGGGCCAACGTCCTGACTTTC.

V is TRBV20-1 and J is TRBJ2-7; maybe TRBD1 (6 bases). The germline gives CDR1 DFQATT, CDR2 SNEGSKA (reference sequence). The germline V and J ends were trimmed by 3 bases and 4 bases, with 13 bases remaining between them. The CDR3 is 13 residues long. CDR3 amino acids: CSARGQGWYEQYF. The DNA for the CDR3 is TGCAGTGCTAGGGGGCAGGGGTGGTACGAGCAGTACTTC.

This clonotype was counted a few times. J is TRBJ1-2 and V is TRBV7-2; 8 positions agree with TRBD1. CDR1 and CDR2 from the germline V gene are SGHTA and FQGNSA. The CDR3 spans 13 residues. V lost 5 bases to trimming and J lost 7 bases; unmatched junction nucleotides: 6. As DNA, the CDR3 is TGTGCCAGCAGCATGCAGGGGGCGGGTGGCTACACCTTC. It specifies CASSMQGAGGYTF.

The V gene is TRBV7-2, the J gene TRBJ2-7; perhaps TRBD2 as D (6 bases). CDR1 and CDR2 from the germline V gene are SGHTA and FQGNSA. CDR3 length: 15 amino acids. Trimming removed 4 bases from V and 1 base from J, with 14 bases in between. The CDR3 DNA sequence: TGTGCCAGCAGCTCACTTAGCGGAGCTTCCTACGAGCAGTACTTC. Residues: CASSSLSGASYEQYF.

This clonotype was counted between two and nine times. This rearrangement joins TRBV5-6 to TRBJ2-7; D call uncertain. The CDR3 covers 14 residues. The ends were cut back, 0 bases at V and 2 bases at J, with 9 bases in the middle. Germline V gives CDR1 SGHDT, CDR2 YYEEEE. The CDR3 is CASSLDRPPYEQYF. CDR3 sequence (DNA): TGTGCCAGCAGCTTGGATAGGCCTCCCTACGAGCAGTACTTC.

This clonotype was picked up many times. The chain uses TRBV5-1 and TRBJ1-2, with 8 bases identical to TRBD1. This CDR3 region has 15 residues. Germline V gives CDR1 SGHRS, CDR2 YFSETQ. The V segment lost 7 bases and the J segment 3 bases; nucleotides outside the gene matches: 11. The CDR3 is CASRPRTGSDYGYTF. In DNA, the CDR3 is TGCGCCAGCCGACCCAGGACAGGGAGTGACTATGGCTACACCTTC.

The chain employs TRBV6-1 and TRBJ2-7, with 8 bases matching TRBD1. The V gene's germline CDR1 is MNHNS and CDR2 SASEGT. The length of the CDR3 is 18 residues. With V trimmed by 5 bases and J by 11 bases, 26 bases remained unmatched. CDR3 nucleotides: TGTGCCAGCAGTCAATTAGACGCGTACAGGGGGAGCAAAACTAGGAAGTACTTC. Translating gives CASSQLDAYRGSKTRKYF.

The sample holds a few counts of this clonotype. The chain has TRBV7-2 and TRBJ2-3; D is unresolved. Germline assignment: CDR1 SGHTA and CDR2 FQGNSA. V lost 5 bases and J lost 6, with 15 bases in between. CDR3 length equals 14 residues. The CDR3, as DNA: TGTGCCAGCAGCCGGGCCCCCTTGAGCGATACGCAGTATTTT. Translating it yields CASSRAPLSDTQYF.

The V and J genes are TRBV27 and TRBJ2-1, with 12 bases aligning to TRBD2. Trimming at V came to 3 bases and at J to 8 bases, leaving 5 bases not matched to a gene. This CDR3 region has 15 residues. CDR1 is MNHEY and CDR2 is SMNVEV in the germline V gene (reference sequence). For the CDR3, the DNA is TGTGCCAGCAGTTTCACTTCTAGCGGGAGGGATGAGCAGTTCTTC. This codes for CASSFTSSGRDEQFF.

Worth noting for this clonotype: At one end, the junction sequence differs from germline, possibly due to a read error. The V call is TRBV20-1, the J call TRBJ1-5; D may be TRBD1 (5 bases). The CDR3 has 14 residues. From germline, CDR1 is DFQATT and CDR2 SNEGSKA (reference sequence). The CDR3 is CSASAGFGNEPQHF. As DNA, the CDR3 is TGCAGTGCTAGCGCAGGGTTCGGCAATGAGCCCCAGCATTTT.

The table lists this clonotype with a few counts. The CDR3 sequence is CASSLFPTDTQYF. In nucleotides, the CDR3 is TGTGCCAGCAGCTTATTCCCCACAGATACGCAGTATTTT. The V call is TRBV7-6, the J call TRBJ2-3; D unclear. The CDR3 extends over 13 amino acids. Germline lookup yields CDR1 SGHVS and CDR2 FNYEAQ. V was clipped by 2 bases and J by 2 bases, with 5 bases between them.

The chain links TRBV4-3 to TRBJ1-3, with a weak D call TRBD1 (5 bases). Trimming shortened V by 1 base and J by 0 bases, and 7 bases separated the two germline ends. Germline V gene data show CDR1 as LGHNA and CDR2 as YSLEER. CDR3 length equals 15 residues. In nucleotides, the CDR3 is TGCGCCAGCAGCCAAGGGGGCCTCTCTGGAAACACCATATATTTT. Translating it yields CASSQGGLSGNTIYF.

This clonotype turned up a few times. CDR3 protein: CASSASRNSPLHF. CDR3 sequence (DNA): TGTGCCAGCAGTGCATCGCGTAATTCACCCCTCCACTTT. V usage is TRBV2 and J usage is TRBJ1-6, with D hard to call. The CDR3 runs 13 residues. V gave up 4 bases and J gave up 6 bases, with 7 bases separating them. Germline V gene data show CDR1 as SNHLY and CDR2 as FYNNEI. The variable domain in full, with the rest retrieved from reference TRBV2 and TRBJ1-6, is EPEVTQTPSHQVTQMGQEVILRCVPISNHLYFYWYRQILGQKVEFLVSFYNNEISEKSEIFDDQFSVERPDGSNFTLKIRSTKLEDSAMYFCASSASRNSPLHFGNGTRLTVT.

V gene TRBV27 combines with J gene TRBJ2-1, with D possibly called TRBD1 or TRBD2 (5 bases each). This CDR3 is built from 15 residues. The ends were cut back, 5 bases at V and 3 bases at J, with 14 bases in the middle. The V gene's germline CDR1 is MNHEY and CDR2 SMNVEV (reference sequence). The CDR3 DNA sequence: TGTGCCAGCAGTCTGGAAAGGGACGGCTACAATGAGCAGTTCTTC. Translating gives CASSLERDGYNEQFF.

This clonotype was seen more than once but under ten times. The chain has TRBV20-1 and TRBJ1-2, with unresolved D. V gave up 2 bases and J gave up 7 bases, with 17 bases separating them. Per the germline V gene, CDR1 is DFQATT and CDR2 is SNEGSKA (reference sequence). The CDR3 is made up of 14 amino acids. For the CDR3, the DNA is TGCAGTGCTAGACCCCTACGATCCGTTCGTGGCTACACCTTC. Translating gives CSARPLRSVRGYTF.

The chain recombines TRBV4-2 with TRBJ2-5, with 11 nucleotides matching TRBD2. CDR3 size: 15 residues. Germline CDR1 is LGHNA and CDR2 is YNFKEQ. Losses at the gene ends were 6 bases for V and 1 base for J; bases not matched to a gene: 4. Here the CDR3 reads CASRGGTSGQETQYF. The CDR3 bases are TGTGCCAGCAGGGGCGGGACTAGCGGCCAAGAGACCCAGTACTTC.

This clonotype was found many times. The chain carries TRBV12-3 or TRBV12-4 and TRBJ2-7; TRBD2 is a possible D gene (5 bases). The CDR3 runs 13 residues. The V and J ends lost 1 base and 5 bases respectively, with 9 bases between them. CDR3 sequence reads: CASSLGGSHEQYF. The CDR3 DNA follows: TGTGCCAGCAGTTTAGGAGGGTCCCACGAGCAGTACTTC.

V gene TRBV12-3 or TRBV12-4 combines with J gene TRBJ1-2; TRBD1 might be the D (5 bases). V lost 5 bases and J lost 4, with 14 bases in between. The CDR3 covers 14 residues. CDR3 sequence reads: CASSPSWGSYGYTF. The CDR3 DNA reads TGTGCCAGCAGTCCCAGTTGGGGGAGCTATGGCTACACCTTC.

This clonotype was seen ten or more times. This chain uses TRBV12-3 or TRBV12-4 with TRBJ2-7; D not certain. Trimming took 0 bases from V and 5 from J, leaving 8 bases between them. This CDR3 region has 13 residues. The CDR3 coding sequence is TGTGCCAGCAGTTTAGCGGGATCCCACGAGCAGTACTTC. Residues: CASSLAGSHEQYF.